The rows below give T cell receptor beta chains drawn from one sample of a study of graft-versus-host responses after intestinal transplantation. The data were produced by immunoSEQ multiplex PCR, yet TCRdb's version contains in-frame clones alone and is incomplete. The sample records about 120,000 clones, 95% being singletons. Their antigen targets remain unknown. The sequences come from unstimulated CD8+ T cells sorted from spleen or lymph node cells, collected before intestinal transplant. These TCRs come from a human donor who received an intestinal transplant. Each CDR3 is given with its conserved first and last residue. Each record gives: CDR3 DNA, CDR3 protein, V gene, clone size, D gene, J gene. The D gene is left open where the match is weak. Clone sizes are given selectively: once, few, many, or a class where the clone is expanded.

DNA: TGTGCCTGGAGCCCTCCCTCGGCAGGTTACTCCTACGAGCAGTACTTC
CDR3: CAWSPPSAGYSYEQYF
V: TRBV30
size: -
D: -
J: TRBJ2-7

DNA: TGTGCCAGCAGCCTCACGGGGAACACTGAAGCTTTCTTT
CDR3: CASSLTGNTEAFF
V: TRBV7-3
size: -
D: -
J: TRBJ1-1

DNA: TGTGCTAGTGGTTTGGTACAAACTGGCAGCTCAATAGCGGGAGCTAGCACAGATACGCAGTATTTT
CDR3: CASGLVQTGSSIAGASTDTQYF
V: TRBV12-5
size: -
D: TRBD2
J: TRBJ2-3

DNA: TGTGCTAGTGGTTTGGACTCACATCAGCCCCAGCATTTT
CDR3: CASGLDSHQPQHF
V: TRBV12-5
size: -
D: -
J: TRBJ1-5

DNA: TGTGCCAGCAGTTTAGTACCCCCGTTCGACGGCTACACCTTC
CDR3: CASSLVPPFDGYTF
V: TRBV28
size: -
D: -
J: TRBJ1-2

DNA: TGTGCCAGCAGTGAACGTACTAGCGGGACACCCCAAGATACGCAGTATTTT
CDR3: CASSERTSGTPQDTQYF
V: TRBV25-1
size: once
D: TRBD2
J: TRBJ2-3

DNA: TGTGCCAGCAGTTTACCAGACCGGGAGCAGTTCTTC
CDR3: CASSLPDREQFF
V: TRBV27
size: -
D: -
J: TRBJ2-1

DNA: TGTGCCAGTAGTATGACGGACTCCTACGAGCAGTACTTC
CDR3: CASSMTDSYEQYF
V: TRBV19
size: -
D: -
J: TRBJ2-7

DNA: TGTGCCAGCAGTGGCGGAGTAACCTACGAGCAGTACTTC
CDR3: CASSGGVTYEQYF
V: TRBV25-1
size: -
D: -
J: TRBJ2-7

DNA: TGCAGCGTCCCAAGGAGGGGGATTACCTACAATGAGCAGTTCTTC
CDR3: CSVPRRGITYNEQFF
V: TRBV29-1
size: -
D: -
J: TRBJ2-1

DNA: TGCGCCAGCAGCCAAGCGGCCCAGCGGGAGGGCAATGAGCAGTTCTTC
CDR3: CASSQAAQREGNEQFF
V: TRBV4-1
size: -
D: TRBD2
J: TRBJ2-1

DNA: TGTGCCAGCAGCCTGGTGGGGGACACTGAAGCTTTCTTT
CDR3: CASSLVGDTEAFF
V: TRBV27
size: -
D: -
J: TRBJ1-1

DNA: TGTGCCAGCAGCGTAAACCAGGGGGGCGTCTACGAGCAGTACTTC
CDR3: CASSVNQGGVYEQYF
V: TRBV9
size: -
D: -
J: TRBJ2-7

DNA: TGTGCCAGCACCTACTCGGGGACTAGCGGCTACGAGCAGTACTTC
CDR3: CASTYSGTSGYEQYF
V: TRBV6-5
size: -
D: TRBD2
J: TRBJ2-7

DNA: TGTGCCAGCAGCCCATCAGGACTAGCGGCTAAATACGAGCAGTACTTC
CDR3: CASSPSGLAAKYEQYF
V: TRBV7-8
size: -
D: TRBD2
J: TRBJ2-7

DNA: TGCGCCAGCAGCCAAGGAAACAGCTTGGGGGGGAAACTGTTTTTT
CDR3: CASSQGNSLGGKLFF
V: TRBV4-3
size: -
D: -
J: TRBJ1-4

DNA: TGTGCCAGCAGCTTCGACAACTACGAGCAGTACTTC
CDR3: CASSFDNYEQYF
V: TRBV11-2
size: -
D: -
J: TRBJ2-7

DNA: TGCGCCAGCAGCTTGTTCTCTTTGGGGGCCACAGATACGCAGTATTTT
CDR3: CASSLFSLGATDTQYF
V: TRBV5-1
size: -
D: -
J: TRBJ2-3

DNA: TGTGCCAGCAGCCCCCAGACAGGGGGCAAGACCCAGTACTTC
CDR3: CASSPQTGGKTQYF
V: TRBV7-9
size: few
D: TRBD1
J: TRBJ2-5

DNA: TGTGCCAGCAGTGTCTCGGCCGGCACCGGGGAGCTGTTTTTT
CDR3: CASSVSAGTGELFF
V: TRBV25-1
size: -
D: -
J: TRBJ2-2

DNA: TGTGCCAGTATCCTAACACCGGGACAGGGGGTCAAGGACTACGAGCAGTACTTC
CDR3: CASILTPGQGVKDYEQYF
V: TRBV19
size: -
D: TRBD1
J: TRBJ2-7

DNA: TGTGCCACCAGGCAGGGTGGGCGCCAAGAGACCCAGTACTTC
CDR3: CATRQGGRQETQYF
V: TRBV15
size: -
D: -
J: TRBJ2-5

DNA: TGTGCCAGCAGTTTTTGGAGACAGGGAGGTTTTCGTAGCTATGGCTACACCTTC
CDR3: CASSFWRQGGFRSYGYTF
V: TRBV27
size: -
D: TRBD1
J: TRBJ1-2

DNA: TGTGCCAGCGAAGGGGGGACGGGTACGCAGTATTTT
CDR3: CASEGGTGTQYF
V: TRBV6-5
size: few
D: -
J: TRBJ2-3